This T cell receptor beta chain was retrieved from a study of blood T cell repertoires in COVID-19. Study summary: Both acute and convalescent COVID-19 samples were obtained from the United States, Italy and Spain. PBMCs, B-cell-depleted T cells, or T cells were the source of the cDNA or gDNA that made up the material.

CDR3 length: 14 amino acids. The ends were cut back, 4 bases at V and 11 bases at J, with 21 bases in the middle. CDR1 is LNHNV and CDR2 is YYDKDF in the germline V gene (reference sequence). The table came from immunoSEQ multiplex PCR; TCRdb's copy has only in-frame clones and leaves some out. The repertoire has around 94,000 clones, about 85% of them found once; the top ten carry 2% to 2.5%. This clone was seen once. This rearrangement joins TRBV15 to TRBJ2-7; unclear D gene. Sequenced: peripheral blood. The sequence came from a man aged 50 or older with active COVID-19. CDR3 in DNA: TGTGCCACCAGCACCATAAAGAGTTCAGGAAAAAAGTACTTC. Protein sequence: CATSTIKSSGKKYF. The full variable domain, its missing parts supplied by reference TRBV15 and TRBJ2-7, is DAMVIQNPRYQVTQFGKPVTLSCSQTLNHNVMYWYQQKSSQAPKLLFHYYDKDFNNEADTPDNFQSRRPNTSFCFLDIRSPGLGDTAMYLCATSTIKSSGKKYFGPGTRLTVT.